These 8 T cell receptor beta chains originate from one sample sequenced in a study of a mutant IDH1 vaccine in newly diagnosed glioma. No antigen has been assigned to these receptors. Some clones are missing from TCRdb's copy, which holds only in-frame ones; the method was immunoSEQ multiplex PCR. The data contain tens of thousands of clones, approximately 80% of them singletons. The time point: week 5, during vaccination. All doses held 300 ug of mutant IDH1 20-mer peptide, with topical imiquimod. The sample in question was PBMCs, obtained from a glioma patient whose treatment included an IDH1 peptide vaccine. The receptors stem from a woman between 18 and 29 years old with glioma. Some clones in this sample may be carry-over from other donors' samples.

The chain couples TRBV25-1 to TRBJ1-2; D uncertain. Germline V lookup: CDR1 MGHDK, CDR2 SYGVNS. Trimming pared 1 base from V and 7 bases from J, leaving 13 bases between. CDR3 length equals 14 residues. CDR3 in DNA: TGTGCCAGCAGTGAATTTCGGGGTTTGGTTGGCTACACCTTC. Translated, it gives CASSEFRGLVGYTF.

The J gene is TRBJ2-5, the V gene TRBV10-3, with D maybe TRBD1 (6 bases). Germline V gene lookup returns CDR1 ENHRY and CDR2 SYGVKD. This CDR3 spans 14 amino acids. Trimming took off 4 bases at V and 0 bases at J, with 9 bases between the two ends. The CDR3, as DNA: TGTGCCATCAGTGTGACAGGTGACCAAGAGACCCAGTACTTC. It encodes CAISVTGDQETQYF.

In regard to this clone: Other DNA sequences in this sample translate to the same CDR3. The rearrangement joins TRBV6-6 to TRBJ1-5; D is ambiguous. V dropped 2 bases and J dropped 0 bases, with 5 bases sitting between them. The germline V gene encodes CDR1 MNHNY and CDR2 SVGAGI (reference sequence). CDR3 length equals 14 residues. The CDR3 protein is CASSYSHSNQPQHF. Here the CDR3 DNA reads TGTGCCAGCAGTTACAGCCATAGCAATCAGCCCCAGCATTTT.

The rearrangement links TRBV20-1 to TRBJ2-7; D not resolved. The CDR3 runs to 10 residues. V lost 4 bases and J lost 6, with 7 bases in between. Germline values: CDR1 DFQATT, CDR2 SNEGSKA (reference sequence). CDR3 DNA: TGCAGTGCTAATAGTGGCGAGCAGTACTTC. Translating gives CSANSGEQYF.

The rearrangement joins TRBV27 to TRBJ1-6; 8 bases are a match to TRBD1. CDR1 and CDR2 (germline): MNHEY, SMNVEV (reference sequence). The CDR3 length is 14 residues. With 2 bases clipped from V and 7 bases from J, the junction kept 1 base outside the gene matches. CDR3 sequence reads: CASSLNRGNSPLHF. The CDR3 coding sequence is TGTGCCAGCAGTTTAAACAGGGGGAATTCACCCCTCCACTTT.

J is TRBJ1-4 and V is TRBV5-8; possibly TRBD1 for D (6 bases). The V gene lost 3 bases and the J gene lost 4 bases, with 10 bases spanning the gap. Germline V lookup: CDR1 SGHTS, CDR2 YDEGEE. This CDR3 contains 14 residues. DNA of the CDR3: TGTGCCAGCAGCTCCGGACAGCTTAATGAAAAACTGTTTTTT. The encoded protein is CASSSGQLNEKLFF.

The rearrangement links TRBV25-1 to TRBJ1-1; D ambiguous. CDR1 MGHDK and CDR2 SYGVNS come from the germline V gene. The germline V and J ends were trimmed by 5 bases and 1 base, with 14 bases remaining between them. This CDR3 is built from 15 residues. The CDR3 is CASSSGVFANTEAFF. The CDR3 DNA reads as TGTGCCAGCAGTTCTGGGGTATTCGCGAACACTGAAGCTTTCTTT.

The rearrangement uses TRBV4-2 and TRBJ1-1; the D is unclear. Germline CDR1 LGHNA, CDR2 YNFKEQ. The CDR3 runs 12 residues. V lost 4 bases and J 3 bases, leaving 6 bases between the germline ends. CDR3 sequence (DNA): TGTGCCAGCAGCCTTGGGGACACTGAAGCTTTCTTT. Translating gives CASSLGDTEAFF.